The rows below give T cell receptor beta chains drawn from one sample of a study of T cells expressing NK-cell markers. TCRdb re-called the 5' RACE reads, yielding one record per CDR3 amino acid sequence without DNA. The sample spans more than 400,000 distinct CDR3 sequences; the ten largest clones claim under 7.5%. Sequenced sample: blood T cells: a sorted CD56 or NKG2C T cell subset, CD4+ or CD8+ T cells, or bulk PBMC T cells (not recorded which). The origin of the receptors is a woman between 18 and 69 years old in good health. Both conserved end residues are part of each CDR3. The order of the fields is V gene, J gene, CDR3 protein.

v_gene: TRBV25-1
j_gene: TRBJ2-5
CDR3aa: CASSEKVLAGAETQYF

v_gene: TRBV21-1
j_gene: TRBJ2-7
CDR3aa: CASSRIPGQGIHEQYF

v_gene: TRBV20-1
j_gene: TRBJ1-2
CDR3aa: CSATPLLRENYGYTF

v_gene: TRBV20-1
j_gene: TRBJ2-1
CDR3aa: CSARIGPHEQFF

v_gene: TRBV6-1
j_gene: TRBJ1-2
CDR3aa: CASSGSIRGYTF

v_gene: TRBV12-3/TRBV12-4
j_gene: TRBJ1-4
CDR3aa: CASRDLRKPNEKLFF

v_gene: TRBV5-1
j_gene: TRBJ2-7
CDR3aa: CASSFGQGLLYEQYF

v_gene: TRBV2
j_gene: TRBJ1-2
CDR3aa: CATLRTGFVDGYTF

v_gene: TRBV5-6
j_gene: TRBJ2-3
CDR3aa: CASIQQQGADTQYF

v_gene: TRBV9
j_gene: TRBJ1-2
CDR3aa: CASSAPGGGGYTF

v_gene: TRBV12-3/TRBV12-4
j_gene: TRBJ1-5
CDR3aa: CASCIKKQPQHF

v_gene: TRBV7-3
j_gene: TRBJ2-1
CDR3aa: CASSLLSSSNEQFF

v_gene: TRBV4-1
j_gene: TRBJ2-1
CDR3aa: CASSRGQGALTEQFF

v_gene: TRBV4-1
j_gene: TRBJ1-2
CDR3aa: CASSQVSGDGYTF

v_gene: TRBV7-9
j_gene: TRBJ2-1
CDR3aa: CASSPWTSEYNEQFF

v_gene: TRBV20-1
j_gene: TRBJ1-5
CDR3aa: CSAGGGTGRQPQHF

v_gene: TRBV7-2
j_gene: TRBJ2-7
CDR3aa: CASSLIPGLSSYEQYF

v_gene: TRBV12-3/TRBV12-4
j_gene: TRBJ2-2
CDR3aa: CASSLLGLVTGELFF

v_gene: TRBV12-3/TRBV12-4
j_gene: TRBJ2-1
CDR3aa: CASNLRGGSSYNEQFF

v_gene: TRBV29-1
j_gene: TRBJ2-5
CDR3aa: CSATGLRETQYF

v_gene: TRBV7-3
j_gene: TRBJ1-6
CDR3aa: CASSEQRNYNSPLHF

v_gene: TRBV5-1
j_gene: TRBJ2-3
CDR3aa: CASSLAVRSFTDTQYF

v_gene: TRBV20-1
j_gene: TRBJ2-1
CDR3aa: CSAEPRRLAELQFF

v_gene: TRBV29-1
j_gene: TRBJ2-6
CDR3aa: CSVGDGGANVLTF

v_gene: TRBV5-4
j_gene: TRBJ2-3
CDR3aa: CASGLGLAGDDTQYF

v_gene: TRBV4-3
j_gene: TRBJ2-7
CDR3aa: CASSQGGLAGADEQYF

v_gene: TRBV4-3
j_gene: TRBJ2-1
CDR3aa: CASSQAQGTQFF

v_gene: TRBV9
j_gene: TRBJ2-5
CDR3aa: CASSDSGSWETQYF

v_gene: TRBV6-5
j_gene: TRBJ1-3
CDR3aa: CASSYSDNSGNTIYF

v_gene: TRBV29-1
j_gene: TRBJ2-3
CDR3aa: CSVEVAGTSTDTQYF

v_gene: TRBV12-3/TRBV12-4
j_gene: TRBJ1-2
CDR3aa: CASSLEKGRGYTF

v_gene: TRBV7-9
j_gene: TRBJ1-1
CDR3aa: CASTPRGGLNTEAFF

v_gene: TRBV7-9
j_gene: TRBJ1-4
CDR3aa: CASSLVPDGNEKLFF

v_gene: TRBV20-1
j_gene: TRBJ1-6
CDR3aa: CSAPPGRSNSPLHF

v_gene: TRBV6-2/TRBV6-3
j_gene: TRBJ2-1
CDR3aa: CASRPASGGNNEQFF

v_gene: TRBV4-3
j_gene: TRBJ2-2
CDR3aa: CASSQGLGGTGELFF

v_gene: TRBV20-1
j_gene: TRBJ2-3
CDR3aa: CSAVSPGQESTDTQYF

v_gene: TRBV7-2
j_gene: TRBJ1-5
CDR3aa: CASSSRGGGTWQPQHF

v_gene: TRBV20-1
j_gene: TRBJ1-6
CDR3aa: CSAGDRVSPLHF

v_gene: TRBV18
j_gene: TRBJ2-1
CDR3aa: CASSPPLPDNEQFF

v_gene: TRBV9
j_gene: TRBJ2-5
CDR3aa: CASSADSQETQYF

v_gene: TRBV4-1
j_gene: TRBJ1-2
CDR3aa: CASSHVWVGNDGYTF

v_gene: TRBV20-1
j_gene: TRBJ2-2
CDR3aa: CSASKGLKNTGELFF

v_gene: TRBV12-3/TRBV12-4
j_gene: TRBJ2-1
CDR3aa: CASSLVRQGFIGEQFF

v_gene: TRBV20-1
j_gene: TRBJ2-1
CDR3aa: CSARGGAGDYNEQFF